The 15 T cell receptor beta chains in this list originate from one sample, sequenced in a study of blood T cell repertoires in COVID-19. Only in-frame clones appear in the TCRdb table, and some are missing; sequencing was by immunoSEQ multiplex PCR. The table has 150,000 to 200,000 clones, approximately 86% seen once; the top ten hold 0.99%. Material: peripheral blood. The source of these receptors is a man between 18 and 35 years old with acute or convalescent COVID-19.

The chain uses TRBV12-3 or TRBV12-4 and TRBJ2-1; 7 positions agree with TRBD1. V lost 3 bases and J lost 5; bases outside the gene matches: 1. CDR3 size: 13 residues. CDR3 sequence (DNA): TGTGCCAGCAGTTTCGGACAGGACAATGAGCAGTTCTTC. Encoded protein: CASSFGQDNEQFF.

As DNA, the CDR3 is TGCGCCAGCGTTGGGGGGGCTGGAAACACCATATATTTT. Protein product: CASVGGAGNTIYF. This chain uses TRBV10-2 with TRBJ1-3, with D perhaps matching TRBD1 (5 bases). V dropped 8 bases and J dropped 2 bases, with 10 bases sitting between them. CDR1 is WSHSY, CDR2 SAAADI, per germline. This CDR3 region has 13 residues.

The rearrangement joins TRBV6-6 to TRBJ1-2, with 7 bases fitting TRBD1. Germline V CDR1 and CDR2: MNHNY, SVGAGI (reference sequence). The V and J ends lost 6 bases and 5 bases, in that order; junction bases with no gene match: 9. CDR3 length equals 14 residues. The CDR3 sequence is CASSPDRRGYGYTF. Here the CDR3 DNA reads TGTGCCAGCAGCCCGGACAGGCGCGGGTATGGCTACACCTTC.

The chain links TRBV6-5 to TRBJ1-4, with 12 bases aligning to TRBD1. The CDR3 runs 15 residues. The junction had 7 bases not matched to a gene; V was cut back by 4 bases and J by 10 bases. Germline V gene sequence: CDR1 MNHEY, CDR2 SVGAGI. This CDR3 reads CASSSNRDRGRKLFF. In nucleotides, the CDR3 is TGTGCCAGCAGTTCTAATAGGGACAGGGGGCGAAAACTGTTTTTT.

The CDR3, as DNA: TGCGCCAGCAGCCCCACTGTGGGCACAGATACGCAGTATTTT. Protein: CASSPTVGTDTQYF. This chain links TRBV4-1 with TRBJ2-3; D ambiguous. The CDR3 totals 14 residues. V lost 4 bases and J 1 base, leaving 9 bases between the germline ends. Germline values: CDR1 MGHRA, CDR2 YSYEKL.

The chain joins TRBV24-1 to TRBJ2-1; D call uncertain. CDR1 and CDR2 from the germline V gene are KGHDR and SFDVKD. Trimming removed 2 bases at V and 3 bases at J, with 7 bases between. The CDR3 length is 14 residues. The CDR3 region is CATSDSTRYNEQFF. DNA of the CDR3: TGTGCCACCAGTGATTCAACTCGCTACAATGAGCAGTTCTTC.

The chain joins TRBV19 to TRBJ1-1; D is ambiguous. V was shortened by 8 bases and J by 0 bases, with 16 bases between the two germline ends. The CDR3 sequence is 15 residues long. Germline V gives CDR1 LNHDA, CDR2 SQIVND (reference sequence). Here the CDR3 DNA reads TGTGCCAGTCGGCTGGAGACTAGAATGAACACTGAAGCTTTCTTT. Its protein is CASRLETRMNTEAFF.

This chain joins TRBV30 and TRBJ2-5; D might be TRBD2 (6 bases). The CDR3 extends over 13 amino acids. Trimming left V 0 bases short and J 6 bases short, with 11 bases between. Germline values: CDR1 GTSNPN, CDR2 SVGIG (reference sequence). The CDR3 is CAWSVQGLKTQYF. The CDR3 DNA is TGTGCCTGGAGTGTACAAGGACTAAAGACCCAGTACTTC.

J is TRBJ2-5 and V is TRBV7-3; the D is unclear. The germline gives CDR1 SGHTA, CDR2 FQGTGA. With 2 bases removed from V and 3 bases from J, the gap between germline ends came to 10 bases. This CDR3 is built from 14 residues. The CDR3 nucleotides are TGTGCCAGCAGCTTATCAGGAAGGAAAGAGACCCAGTACTTC. Its translation: CASSLSGRKETQYF.

The CDR3 spells CSVGAVENTIYF. CDR3 DNA: TGCAGCGTTGGAGCTGTTGAAAACACCATATATTTT. The chain couples TRBV29-1 to TRBJ1-3; D not resolved. The CDR3 is made up of 12 amino acids. Trimming left V 4 bases short and J 6 bases short, with 10 bases between. CDR1 is SQVTM and CDR2 is ANQGSEA in the germline V gene. Full variable domain (outside the CDR3, taken from reference TRBV29-1 and TRBJ1-3): SAVISQKPSRDICQRGTSLTIQCQVDSQVTMMFWYRQQPGQSLTLIATANQGSEATYESGFVIDKFPISRPNLTFSTLTVSNMSPEDSSIYLCSVGAVENTIYFGEGSWLTVV.

J is TRBJ2-2 and V is TRBV6-5; TRBD1 agrees at 7 bases. With V trimmed by 2 bases and J by 6 bases, 6 bases remained unmatched. The CDR3 is 15 amino acids. Germline CDR1 MNHEY, CDR2 SVGAGI. In DNA form, the CDR3 reads TGTGCCAGCAGTTACGAGGGGGCGGTTCCCGGGGAGCTGTTTTTT. Residues: CASSYEGAVPGELFF.

In regard to this clone: The same CDR3 can be traced to other DNA sequences in this sample. The chain recombines TRBV5-1 with TRBJ2-3; weak D call: TRBD2 (5 bases). V shed 2 bases and J shed 2 bases, with 9 bases lying between them. CDR3 length: 14 residues. The germline V gene encodes CDR1 SGHRS and CDR2 YFSETQ. CDR3 DNA sequence: TGCGCCAGCAGCTTAGGAGGCCCCACAGATACGCAGTATTTT. Translation gives CASSLGGPTDTQYF.

This clone was observed a single time. The genes are TRBV7-3 and TRBJ2-5, with 10 positions matching TRBD2. The germline V gene has CDR1 SGHTA and CDR2 FQGTGA. The CDR3 extends over 15 amino acids. V was pared by 4 bases and J by 5 bases, with 7 bases of the junction left unmatched. The CDR3 DNA is TGTGCCAGCAGCTCCCTAGCGGGGGCCGGGGAGACCCAGTACTTC. It is translated as CASSSLAGAGETQYF.

V is TRBV7-2 and J is TRBJ2-5, with 11 positions matching TRBD2. This CDR3 is built from 14 residues. CDR1 is SGHTA, CDR2 FQGNSA, per germline. After removal of 4 bases from V and 5 bases from J, the junction contained 3 bases not matched to a gene. The CDR3 here is CASSSSSGGETQYF. CDR3 nucleotide sequence: TGTGCCAGCAGCTCCTCTAGCGGGGGGGAGACCCAGTACTTC.

This clone was found once. The chain is built from TRBV5-5 and TRBJ2-7, with D uncertain. The CDR3 length is 13 residues. The ends were cut back, 5 bases at V and 0 bases at J, with 9 bases in the middle. Germline V gives CDR1 SGHKS, CDR2 YYEKEE (reference sequence). DNA of the CDR3: TGTGCCAGCAGTCCGACACTCTCCTACGAGCAGTACTTC. Its protein is CASSPTLSYEQYF.